This T cell receptor beta chain comes out of a study of radiation and T cells in renal cell carcinoma. Looking at the study overall: Nephrectomy followed 15 Gy stereotactic body radiation by 4 weeks. The study's findings and limits: Baseline intratumoral clonotype presence is unknown without pretreatment biopsies. Top tumor clonotypes rose in blood 2 weeks post-radiation, then contracted.

Libraries were prepared by immunoSEQ multiplex PCR; TCRdb keeps only in-frame clonotypes and omits some of them. The table includes some 120,000 clones, approximately 90% detected once. In this sample, this clone turned up a few times. Antigen specificity is unknown. Time point indicated: blood 2 weeks post-SBRT. Treatment defined: 15 Gy SBRT to primary tumor, nephrectomy 4 weeks later. The tumor was a clear cell renal cell carcinoma. V was cut by 5 bases and J by 5 bases, with 18 bases left in between. This CDR3 region has 15 residues. Looked up from germline, CDR1 is KGHSH and CDR2 is LQKENI. The specimen was blood, collected from a patient whose treatment included radiotherapy and nephrectomy. This sequence was found in a woman between 65 and 79 years old with renal cell carcinoma. The gene calls are TRBV18 and TRBJ1-1; no definite D call. Here the CDR3 DNA reads TGTGCCAGCTCATCTAACCTGGGGATCGGAACTGAAGCTTTCTTT. Translation gives CASSSNLGIGTEAFF.